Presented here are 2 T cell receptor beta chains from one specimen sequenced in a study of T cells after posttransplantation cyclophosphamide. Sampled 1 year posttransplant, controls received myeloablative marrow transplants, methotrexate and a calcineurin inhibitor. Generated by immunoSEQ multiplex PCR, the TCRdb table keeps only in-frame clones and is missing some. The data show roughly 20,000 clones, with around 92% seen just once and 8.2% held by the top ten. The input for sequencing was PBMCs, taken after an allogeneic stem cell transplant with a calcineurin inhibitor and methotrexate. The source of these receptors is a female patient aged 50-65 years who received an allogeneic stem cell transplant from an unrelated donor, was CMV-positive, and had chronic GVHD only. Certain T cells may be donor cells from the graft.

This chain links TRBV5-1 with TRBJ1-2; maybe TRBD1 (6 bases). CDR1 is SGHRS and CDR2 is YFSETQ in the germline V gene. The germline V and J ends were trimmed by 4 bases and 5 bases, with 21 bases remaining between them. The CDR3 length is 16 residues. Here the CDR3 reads CASSLHGTGQIYGYTF. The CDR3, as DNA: TGCGCCAGCAGCCTGCACGGGACGGGACAAATTTATGGCTACACCTTC.

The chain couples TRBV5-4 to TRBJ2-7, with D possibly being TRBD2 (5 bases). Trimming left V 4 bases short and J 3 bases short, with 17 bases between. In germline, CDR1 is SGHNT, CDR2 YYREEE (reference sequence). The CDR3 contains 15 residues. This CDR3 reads CASSVGREGNYEQYF. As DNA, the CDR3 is TGTGCCAGCAGCGTAGGACGTGAGGGAAACTACGAGCAGTACTTC.